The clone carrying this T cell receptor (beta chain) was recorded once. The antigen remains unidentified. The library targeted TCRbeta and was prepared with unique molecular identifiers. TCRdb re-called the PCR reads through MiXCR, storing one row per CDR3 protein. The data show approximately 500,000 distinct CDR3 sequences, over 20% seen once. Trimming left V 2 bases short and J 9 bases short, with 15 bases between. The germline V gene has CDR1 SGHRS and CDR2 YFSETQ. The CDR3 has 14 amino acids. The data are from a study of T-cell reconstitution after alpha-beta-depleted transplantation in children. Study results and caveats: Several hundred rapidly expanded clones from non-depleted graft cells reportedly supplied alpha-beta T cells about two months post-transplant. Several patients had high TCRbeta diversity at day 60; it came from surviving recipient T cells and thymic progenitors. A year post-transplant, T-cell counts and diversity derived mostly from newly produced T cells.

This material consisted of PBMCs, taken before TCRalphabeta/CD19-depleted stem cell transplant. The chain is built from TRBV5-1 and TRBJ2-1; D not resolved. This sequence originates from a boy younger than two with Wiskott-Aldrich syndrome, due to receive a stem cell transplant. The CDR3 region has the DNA TGCGCCAGCAGCTTTTTTGGGGTAGGCGCTGAGCAGTTCTTC. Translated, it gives CASSFFGVGAEQFF.